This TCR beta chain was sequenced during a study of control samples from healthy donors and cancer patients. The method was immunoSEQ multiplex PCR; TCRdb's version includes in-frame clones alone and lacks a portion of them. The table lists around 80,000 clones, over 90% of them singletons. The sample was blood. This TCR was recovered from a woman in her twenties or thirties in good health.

In DNA, the CDR3 is TGTGCCAGCAGTCCCAGGCAGAACACTGAAGCTTTCTTT. Its translation: CASSPRQNTEAFF. The chain links TRBV2 to TRBJ1-1, with no clear D. The germline CDR1 and CDR2 sequences are SNHLY and FYNNEI. The V end was cut by 5 bases, the J end by 1 base, with 8 bases between. There are 13 residues in the CDR3.